One and the same sample provided the 25 T cell receptor beta chains below, sequenced in a study of vaccination effects on CD4 cells after COVID-19. The antigens these receptors bind are not known. Produced via immunoSEQ multiplex PCR; TCRdb's table is partial and in-frame only. This sample has some 40,000 clones, with roughly 79% found just once. CD4+ T cell isolation took place after 10 days of culture. The sequenced sample was CD4+ T cells from PBMCs cultured without peptide, obtained before COVID-19 vaccination. These receptors originate from a human donor who received a COVID-19 vaccine.

The chain combines TRBV3-1 (or the pseudogene TRBV3-2) with TRBJ1-6; D unclear. Germline CDR1 and CDR2: LGHDT and YNNKEL (reference sequence). Trimming left V 1 base short and J 10 bases short, with 17 bases between. This CDR3 is 16 amino acids long. The CDR3 region is CASSQVFPPSLSPLHF. DNA of the CDR3: TGTGCCAGCAGCCAAGTTTTCCCACCGTCGCTGTCACCCCTCCACTTT.

J is TRBJ1-1 and V is TRBV4-3, with D uncertain. The length of the CDR3 is 15 residues. The germline V gene has CDR1 LGHNA and CDR2 YSLEER. V was pared by 0 bases and J by 3 bases, with 11 bases between. For the CDR3, the DNA is TGCGCCAGCAGCCAAGATACGAAGGGAGACACTGAAGCTTTCTTT. It translates to CASSQDTKGDTEAFF.

The rearrangement links TRBV18 to TRBJ2-6; no reliable D call. Germline-derived CDR1 and CDR2 are KGHSH and LQKENI. The CDR3 totals 17 residues. V was pared by 4 bases and J by 0 bases, with 13 bases between. CDR3: CASSLYLDNSGANVLTF. The CDR3 DNA follows: TGTGCCAGCTCACTTTATCTTGACAACTCTGGGGCCAACGTCCTGACTTTC.

This chain uses TRBV4-1 with TRBJ1-5, with no clear D. This CDR3 is built from 17 residues. Deletions cut 1 base from V and 7 bases from J, with 20 bases between. From germline, CDR1 is MGHRA and CDR2 YSYEKL. The CDR3 protein is CASSQARGFKGVQPQHF. The DNA for the CDR3 is TGCGCCAGCAGCCAAGCCCGGGGTTTTAAGGGAGTCCAGCCCCAGCATTTT.

Comments on this clone: Its ends do not fully match the called genes, so a read error is possible. This sample also contains other DNA sequences that code for the same CDR3. The rearrangement joins TRBV5-1 to TRBJ1-6, with 11 bases identical to TRBD1. CDR1 and CDR2 (germline): SGHRS, YFSETQ. This CDR3 spans 16 amino acids. This CDR3 is CASSLGTGGNNSPLHF. CDR3 nucleotide sequence: TGCGCCAGCAGCCTCGGGACAGGGGGTAATAATTCACCTCTCCACTTT.

V and J are TRBV28 and TRBJ1-1; D gene unclear. The V gene's germline CDR1 is MDHEN and CDR2 SYDVKM. The CDR3 extends over 14 amino acids. V was clipped by 3 bases and J by 10 bases, with 18 bases between them. CDR3 bases: TGTGCCAGCAGTTTGGGTAGGCAGAGCGAGAGAGCTTTCTTT. As protein: CASSLGRQSERAFF.

The V call is TRBV7-3, the J call TRBJ1-2, with a weak D call TRBD1 (6 bases). V gave up 6 bases and J gave up 6 bases, with 20 bases separating them. This CDR3 is 15 amino acids long. The germline V gene encodes CDR1 SGHTA and CDR2 FQGTGA. Here the CDR3 DNA reads TGTGCCAGCAGACAGAGTAATACAGGGCCGAATGGCTACACCTTC. Encoded protein: CASRQSNTGPNGYTF.

This clone was seen only once. The CDR3 region has the DNA TGTGCCAGCAGTTCCCGTGAGCTAGCGGGAGTGGGAGAGCAGTACTTC. This encodes CASSSRELAGVGEQYF. The chain joins TRBV6-5 to TRBJ2-7, with 10 bases identical to TRBD2. CDR1 and CDR2 from the germline V gene are MNHEY and SVGAGI. The CDR3 is 16 residues long. V was clipped by 4 bases and J by 7 bases; unmatched bases: 13.

The chain combines TRBV28 with TRBJ1-1, with D perhaps TRBD1 (5 bases). Germline V gives CDR1 MDHEN, CDR2 SYDVKM. V lost 5 bases and J 10 bases, leaving 23 bases between the germline ends. The CDR3 totals 15 residues. The DNA for the CDR3 is TGTGCCAGCAGTCACCCATATACAGGACTTCAGTTAGCTTTCTTT. As protein: CASSHPYTGLQLAFF.

The chain joins TRBV3-1 (or the pseudogene TRBV3-2) to TRBJ2-7, with D hard to call. The CDR3 has 11 amino acids. The V end was cut by 1 base, the J end by 3 bases, with 1 base between. Germline V gene sequence: CDR1 LGHDT, CDR2 YNNKEL (reference sequence). The CDR3 DNA reads as TGTGCCAGCAGCCAAGGCTACGAGCAGTACTTC. Its protein is CASSQGYEQYF.

This chain connects TRBV30 to TRBJ1-4, with 9 bases identical to TRBD1. Looked up from germline, CDR1 is GTSNPN and CDR2 is SVGIG (reference sequence). Trimming at V came to 2 bases and at J to 7 bases, leaving 5 bases not matched to a gene. This CDR3 is 14 amino acids long. The CDR3 here is CAWSPWTGVEKLFF. The CDR3 coding sequence is TGTGCCTGGAGTCCATGGACAGGGGTTGAAAAACTGTTTTTT. Filled out from reference TRBV30 and TRBJ1-4, the complete variable domain reads SQTIHQWPATLVQPVGSPLSLECTVEGTSNPNLYWYRQAAGRGLQLLFYSVGIGQISSEVPQNLSASRPQDRQFILSSKKLLLSDSGFYLCAWSPWTGVEKLFFGSGTQLSVL.

The rearrangement links TRBV28 to TRBJ2-5, with no clear D. CDR3 length: 14 residues. From germline, CDR1 is MDHEN and CDR2 SYDVKM. Trimming took off 2 bases at V and 5 bases at J, with 12 bases between the two ends. The CDR3 DNA reads as TGTGCCAGCAGTTTAACTGGCAAACGGGAGACCCAGTACTTC. Encoded protein: CASSLTGKRETQYF.

This clone was seen a single time. The V and J genes are TRBV15 and TRBJ1-6; 8 bases agree with TRBD1. Trimming at V came to 9 bases and at J to 8 bases, leaving 6 bases not matched to a gene. This CDR3 comprises 13 residues. Germline CDR1 and CDR2: LNHNV and YYDKDF (reference sequence). CDR3 bases: TGTGCCACTCGACAGGGGAGAGATTCACCCCTCCACTTT. Amino acid sequence: CATRQGRDSPLHF.

The chain has TRBV13 and TRBJ1-1, with D perhaps TRBD1 (5 bases). Germline V gene data show CDR1 as PRHDT and CDR2 as FYEKMQ (reference sequence). Trimming removed 2 bases at V and 6 bases at J, with 13 bases between. This CDR3 has 14 residues. Here the CDR3 reads CASSLRSGRAEAFF. CDR3 in DNA: TGTGCCAGCAGCTTACGGTCAGGGAGGGCTGAAGCTTTCTTT.

This clone was detected a few times. The rearrangement joins TRBV3-1 (or the pseudogene TRBV3-2) to TRBJ2-1; 9 bases are a match to TRBD1. Germline CDR1 reads LGHDT; CDR2 reads YNNKEL (reference sequence). The CDR3 has 15 residues. The trim removed 4 bases at V and 6 bases at J, leaving 7 bases unmatched. The CDR3 sequence: CASSRRDRAFNEQFF. CDR3 sequence (DNA): TGTGCCAGCAGCCGACGGGACAGGGCTTTCAATGAGCAGTTCTTC.

The chain has TRBV5-1 and TRBJ2-1; 8 bases align to TRBD2. J gave up 4 bases and V 0 bases, and 3 bases lay outside the gene matches. The length of the CDR3 is 15 residues. Germline loops: CDR1 SGHRS, CDR2 YFSETQ. CDR3 amino acids: CASSLGSGEYNEQFF. The DNA of the CDR3 is TGCGCCAGCAGCTTGGGTAGCGGGGAGTACAATGAGCAGTTCTTC.

The chain is built from TRBV28 and TRBJ2-5; D call uncertain. The germline V and J ends were trimmed by 3 bases and 5 bases, with 10 bases remaining between them. Germline V gene data show CDR1 as MDHEN and CDR2 as SYDVKM. The CDR3 extends over 13 amino acids. The CDR3 DNA reads TGTGCCAGCAGTTTCCCCCATTTGGAGACCCAGTACTTC. This encodes CASSFPHLETQYF.

The chain uses TRBV6-5 and TRBJ2-1; 8 bases align to TRBD1. V dropped 6 bases and J dropped 5; count of bases not matched to a gene: 6. Germline CDR1 reads MNHEY; CDR2 reads SVGAGI. This CDR3 comprises 14 residues. CDR3 loop: CASRQGEWNNEQFF. The CDR3 region has the DNA TGTGCCAGCAGACAGGGGGAGTGGAACAATGAGCAGTTCTTC.

The CDR3 region has the DNA TGTGCCAGCAGCTCCGGGGCAGGGCTGAACACTGAAGCTTTCTTT. As protein: CASSSGAGLNTEAFF. The J gene is TRBJ1-1, the V gene TRBV5-4, with D perhaps TRBD1 (5 bases). V dropped 3 bases and J dropped 0 bases, with 12 bases sitting between them. CDR1 and CDR2 (germline): SGHNT, YYREEE (reference sequence). The CDR3 length is 15 residues.

The CDR3 spells CASSQDNLYNEQFF. The CDR3 DNA follows: TGTGCCAGCAGCCAAGACAACCTCTACAATGAGCAGTTCTTC. The chain couples TRBV4-2 to TRBJ2-1; D is ambiguous. Germline lookup yields CDR1 LGHNA and CDR2 YNFKEQ. CDR3 length equals 14 residues. V lost 0 bases to trimming and J lost 3 bases, with 6 bases between them.

This chain connects TRBV4-2 to TRBJ1-2; weak D call: TRBD1 (5 bases). The CDR3 is 14 amino acids. Germline CDR1 and CDR2: LGHNA and YNFKEQ. The germline V and J ends were trimmed by 0 bases and 5 bases, with 10 bases remaining between them. The CDR3 region is CASSQDRAFYGYTF. The CDR3 coding sequence is TGTGCCAGCAGCCAAGACAGGGCGTTTTATGGCTACACCTTC.

The rearrangement uses TRBV19 and TRBJ2-1; 10 nucleotides align to TRBD1. CDR3 size: 16 residues. The ends lost 6 bases at V and 4 bases at J; junction bases unmatched: 9. CDR1 and CDR2 (germline): LNHDA, SQIVND (reference sequence). CDR3 region: CASRTMGGQGYNEQFF. The CDR3 bases are TGTGCCAGTAGAACAATGGGGGGACAGGGGTACAATGAGCAGTTCTTC.

The chain joins TRBV6-5 to TRBJ2-7, with D hard to call. CDR1 is MNHEY, CDR2 SVGAGI, per germline. The germline V and J ends were trimmed by 6 bases and 6 bases, with 12 bases remaining between them. The CDR3 runs to 12 residues. CDR3 sequence: CASSPRRSEQYF. CDR3 bases: TGTGCCAGCAGCCCCCGGCGTAGCGAGCAGTACTTC.

This clone has more than one count but fewer than ten. V gene TRBV9 combines with J gene TRBJ2-1, with D possibly being TRBD2 (6 bases). Germline assignment: CDR1 SGDLS and CDR2 YYNGEE. V lost 4 bases to trimming and J lost 4 bases, with 15 bases between them. The CDR3 has 15 residues. CDR3 coding DNA: TGTGCCAGCAGCCCCGGCGTCGCGGGATACAATGAGCAGTTCTTC. It specifies CASSPGVAGYNEQFF. The full variable domain, with the rest looked up from reference TRBV9 and TRBJ2-1, is DSGVTQTPKHLITATGQRVTLRCSPRSGDLSVYWYQQSLDQGLQFLIQYYNGEERAKGNILERFSAQQFPDLHSELNLSSLELGDSALYFCASSPGVAGYNEQFFGPGTRLTVL.

The chain is built from TRBV7-9 and TRBJ1-1, with a tentative D call TRBD1 (6 bases). The germline V and J ends were trimmed by 3 bases and 4 bases, with 15 bases remaining between them. CDR1 is SEHNR, CDR2 FQNEAQ, per germline (reference sequence). This CDR3 has 15 residues. CDR3 nucleotides: TGTGCCAGCAGCTTTTCGTTCGGGGGCCCCACTGAAGCTTTCTTT. Its translation is CASSFSFGGPTEAFF.